What follows is one T cell receptor (beta chain) and its context. Its antigen remains undetermined. No quality values exist for individual bases; no much larger clone is one base distant. Library prep was done by the immunoSEQ multiplex PCR assay. The multiplex PCR relied on a mix of 60 forward primers for TCR Vbeta segments and 13 reverse primers for TCR Jbeta segments. The CDR3 region of rearranged TCR beta genes was amplified from genomic DNA with a multiplex PCR assay. The amplified TCR beta libraries were sequenced on the Illumina HiSeq System as 87-base-pair reads. The study's processing was this. A later analysis tallied tens of millions of unique TCR beta chains across the 700 or so repertoires, and around 10 million of those chains were shared by two or more donors. Raw reads were error-corrected and collapsed into unique sequences by a nearest-neighbor algorithm in which closely related sequences were merged to remove PCR and sequencing errors. CDR3 sequences were aligned to IMGT reference sequences to assign V, D and J gene segments. For a sequence to be retained, a match of at least six nucleotides to both a V gene segment and a J gene segment was required. A rearrangement counted as productive if the CDR3 had no stop codons and remained in frame with V and J, and every other rearrangement counted as non-productive. CDR3 was defined according to IMGT convention as the region running from the second conserved V-encoded cysteine to the conserved J-encoded phenylalanine. Sequences without an unambiguous match to a single V gene segment were excluded from the earlier analysis of several hundred of the donors. An earlier analysis of 587 of the donors called V segments functional above 56.7% productive rearrangements and segregating when the between-donor standard deviation exceeded 5%. A statistical classification framework was built for diagnosing cytomegalovirus status from the catalog of TCR beta chain sequences. In a later analysis, TCR nucleotide sequences were compared against IMGT/GENE-DB human TR gene sequences so that V and J genes could be assigned. In a later analysis, CDR3 sequences and most-parsimonious VDJ recombination scenarios were assigned using the TCRdist pipeline. In a later analysis, every TCR beta chain was defined by the combination of its CDR3 amino acid sequence and its V-gene family, and reads without a unique V-gene family were dropped. In a later analysis, 450 to 600 highly shared, low-generation-probability nucleotide sequences were removed to address suspected cross-contamination and a sequencing artifact. In a later analysis, a clonal expansion index was calculated for each public chain from normalized within-repertoire ranks of inferred template counts. In a later analysis, generation probabilities were computed with a VDJ recombination model fitted to out-of-frame rearrangements, and the resulting probabilities were checked against IGoR. Hypergeometric tests were used in a later analysis to score TCR-TCR, TCR-HLA and TCR-CMV co-occurrence, with a repertoire-size bias correction applied to the TCR pairs. False discovery rates were estimated in a later analysis by permuting HLA or CMV assignments 20 times. In a later analysis, co-occurring TCRs were grouped using DBSCAN, with TCRdist sequence similarity added in when clustering inside HLA-allele-positive subsets. Co-occurrence clustering excluded repertoires with fewer than 30,000 or more than 120,000 public chains, plus five with anomalous nucleotide sharing. Entries here come from immuneACCESS through TCRdb and include only in-frame sequences with V and J called. Some clones fail to appear in such tables; in the studies checked, an unresolved V gene covers under half of the shortfall, and the cause of the remainder is unknown. The V and J calls and clone size were taken over from that table, and D and trimming were inferred from the DNA. The table for this sample lists 90,000 to 130,000 clones; roughly four fifths of them were counted only once. 1% to 1.5% of the sample comes from the top ten.

The data are from a study of cytomegalovirus exposure and HLA in healthy donors (dated by TCRdb to 2017 to 2019). Background for the entire study: In an earlier analysis of some 610 of the donors, 250 to 350 Gb of sequence data and about 110 million unique TCR beta sequences from 150 million to 200 million T cells were reported. Approximately 300 gigabases of sequencing data and tens of millions of unique TCR sequences made up an early release that covered around 640 HLA-typed donors. Among the approximately 400 genotyped donors, about 83% belonged to the genetic ancestry cluster associated with self-reported Caucasian donors. The study was designed to test whether signatures of past pathogen exposure could be identified by cataloging public T cell receptors. The study profiled the T cell repertoires of 500 to 800 subjects by immunosequencing and related them to cytomegalovirus serostatus. In addition to the first cohort of 666 subjects, a separate validation cohort of approximately 130 different subjects was used. To predict cytomegalovirus infection status, the study brought together high-throughput TCR immunosequencing, statistical association of individual TCRs with disease status, and machine learning. In a later analysis, previously published TCR beta repertoires from 666 donors were re-analyzed and high-resolution HLA genotyping was added so that TCR occurrence patterns could be studied. Rather than drawing on any new phenotypic data, the later analysis identified candidate immune exposures from TCR beta sequences and the way those sequences occurred across donors. An earlier analysis of 500 to 750 of the donors applied high-throughput TCR beta sequencing to assess whether each TCR beta V gene segment acted as functional or pseudogenic. Alongside the repertoire data, information on donor age, sex, ethnicity and CMV serostatus was compiled. In a later genetic analysis, genome-wide SNP genotypes for about 60% of the 666 donors were used, and that subset was treated as a discovery cohort. All discovery cohort repertoires had been generated using a single sequencing platform. HLA typing included class I and class II loci at four-digit resolution. Typing coverage varied by locus: roughly 629-640 donors for A, B, C, DRB1 and DQB1; approximately 520 for DQA1; around 570 for DPA1; roughly 450 for DPB1. Because of strong linkage in the cohort, roughly five DR-DQ haplotypes were treated as single units for association and clustering. Among about 410 genotyped donors of the cohort, an average of approximately 200,000 unique TCR beta nucleotide sequences was sequenced per donor, of which about 19% were non-productive.

What the work shows at the level of the full study, not this receptor alone: This cohort had only TCR beta chains sequenced, and the lack of alpha or paired-chain data limited which features could be detected. Because HLA typing was unavailable for some donors at each locus, only the typed subset was used in association tests. In a later genetic analysis, a missense DCLRE1C variant was associated with V-gene and J-gene trimming of TCR beta chains, and the association was replicated in an independent cohort. Most TCR sequences were observed very rarely across donors, whereas some public TCRs were present in many individuals. Three of the identified cytomegalovirus-associated TCR beta chains were confirmed in vitro to be specific for cytomegalovirus antigens. A total of roughly 160 TCR beta chains were listed by the study as associated with cytomegalovirus. Correlated functional status among segregating V segments might be attributable to linkage disequilibrium, but an unknown experimental factor could not be ruled out. Because counts were too low, roughly 18 rarely observed V segments, including chromosome 9 orphons, were left out of the earlier analysis of about 500 of the donors. A later analysis reported that several top co-occurrence clusters appeared linked to parvovirus B19, influenza, CMV and Epstein-Barr virus. A cluster of highly shared sequence variants was judged likely to be a technical artifact of the sequencing pipeline. A further reported finding was that TCR beta sequences accurately predicted the HLA-A and HLA-B alleles for most subjects in the first cohort. Assigning TCR associations to individual alleles was difficult when HLA alleles, especially DR and DQ, strongly co-occurred. The classifier was reported to diagnose cytomegalovirus status with high specificity and sensitivity in both the original cohort and the validation cohort. The 87-base-pair reads could not distinguish some IMGT-functional V segments, including TRBV6-2 and TRBV6-3, so those segments were excluded. The authors suggested that the approach could potentially be extended to other disease states and immunological phenotypes. In a later analysis, HLA-associated TCR beta chains showed more clonal expansion and lower generation probabilities than non-associated chains that were equally common. In an earlier analysis of roughly 560 of the donors, most TCR beta V segments were observed in productive rearrangements about 90% or about 30% of the time, broadly matching IMGT annotations. Roughly uniform sequencing depth across donors was assumed in presence/absence analyses, although this assumption may not hold. In a later genetic analysis, fewer N-insertions in productive TCRs were reported among donors in an Asian-associated ancestry cluster than the approximately 670-donor mean. According to a later analysis, TCR association rates differed among HLA loci, with DRB1 alleles showing the most associated TCRs and HLA-C alleles showing the fewest. The only immune exposure information available for the cohort was CMV serostatus. Most CMV-associated TCR beta chains appeared to be HLA-restricted in a later analysis, and the HLA associations seemed to be driven largely by CMV exposure. At a false discovery rate of 0.05, a later analysis linked some 17,000 TCR beta sequences to specific HLA alleles.

From the cysteine through the phenylalanine, the CDR3 covers 15 amino acids. The read is trimmed to its CDR3 DNA, 45 bases read in frame from base 1. V is pruned by 4 bases and J by 11 bases, leaving 11 bases of the junction without a gene match. The germline V gene supplies CDR1 ENHRY and CDR2 SYGVKD. In total, fewer than 750 healthy bone marrow donors made up the cohort. At the time of sampling, all cohort members were nominally healthy, though unrecorded immune exposures were likely present. The donor was CMV seronegative and was included in the group of about 350 seronegative cohort members. Each donor provided a peripheral blood sample, and peripheral blood mononuclear cells were used for TCR beta sequencing. The Qiagen DNeasy Blood Extraction Kit was used to extract genomic DNA from the blood cell samples.

Recombination joined TRBV10-3 with TRBJ2-3; 11 junctional bases match TRBD1. This clonotype was obtained from a woman aged 25 to 39 in good health and CMV-seronegative. The sequenced sample consisted of PBMCs. The CDR3 corresponds to CAISGKGQGAMGQYF. The DNA is TGTGCCATCAGTGGTAAAGGACAGGGGGCTATGGGGCAGTATTTT.